A single TCR beta chain is shown here with its context. CDR1 and CDR2 from the germline V gene are SGHRS and YFSETQ. The length of the CDR3 is 14 residues. The V gene end was trimmed by 4 bases and the J gene end by 5 bases; junction bases not matched to a gene: 4. This entry comes from a study of blood T cell repertoires in COVID-19. As processed by the authors: Amplification of reference gene primers was used by the study to estimate nucleated cell counts. Clones were sequenced by immunoSEQ multiplex PCR, and TCRdb holds only the in-frame ones, with some missing. That table supplies the V and J calls and clone size; D and trimming were determined from the DNA. The sample consists of about 270,000 clones, approximately 86% of them appearing once.

Specimen: peripheral blood. The chain carries TRBV5-1 and TRBJ1-4; 8 positions match TRBD1. This TCR came from a man aged 35 to 55 with active or convalescent COVID-19. The CDR3 sequence: CASSQDRGNEKLFF. CDR3 DNA sequence: TGCGCCAGCAGCCAAGACAGGGGCAATGAAAAACTGTTTTTT.